The rows below give T cell receptor beta chains drawn from one sample of a study of blood T cell repertoires in COVID-19. The repertoire was sequenced with immunoSEQ multiplex PCR; TCRdb's copy has only in-frame clones and lacks some. In the table there are around 300,000 clones, 88% of which are singletons. Sequenced: peripheral blood. These receptors all stem from a woman aged 45-59 years with active or convalescent COVID-19. CDR3s include the opening cysteine and the closing phenylalanine or tryptophan. Each record gives: V gene, J gene, CDR3 protein.

>TRBV19|TRBJ1-2
CASSIGYTRTGYTF
>TRBV12-2|TRBJ1-5
CASRLATQGVNQPQHF
>TRBV3-1/TRBV3-2|TRBJ2-2
CASSLRAGELFF
>TRBV6-5|TRBJ2-1
CASSLSGRGNEQFF
>TRBV27|TRBJ2-1
CASSLGLAGVNEQFF
>TRBV28|TRBJ2-1
CASSLAGGRDEQFF
>TRBV27|TRBJ1-6
CASSPFNSPLHF
>TRBV30|TRBJ1-2
CAWSGGSGHPQAGYTF
>TRBV4-1|TRBJ2-7
CASSQVRGYEQYF
>TRBV12-5|TRBJ2-1
CASGPPGDHRNEQFF
>TRBV3-1/TRBV3-2|TRBJ2-2
CASSSQDRERELFF